This TCR beta chain was sequenced in a study of regulatory T cells in long-lasting Graves disease. CDR3 regions were amplified by Arm-PCR using iRepertoire HTBI primers to build TCR beta libraries. TCRdb analysed the multiplex PCR reads with MiXCR anew, one entry per CDR3 protein. Counted here are a few hundred thousand distinct CDR3 sequences, approximately 16% occurring once; the ten biggest clones make up 25% to 30%. On this clonotype itself: Being one base from a much bigger clone, this may be a read error.

Germline V gene data show CDR1 as SGDLS and CDR2 as YYNGEE. V lost 0 bases and J lost 10; bases outside the gene matches: 13. The CDR3 has 16 amino acids. Time point in this sample: newly diagnosed GD, antithyroid drugs for less than 3 months. PBMC RNA was the source of the TCR library. Graves' disease diagnosis followed American Thyroid Association guidelines. Separately, the same data were catalogued under a study of T cells in Graves' hyperthyroidism and ophthalmopathy.

The V and J genes are TRBV9 and TRBJ2-1; TRBD2 matches 7 bases. Source: peripheral blood mononuclear cells (PBMCs), taken at new diagnosis, from a patient treated with antithyroid drugs. The TCR was taken from a man aged 35 to 55 with Graves disease. CDR3 loop: CASSVVPSSGSYEQFF. CDR3 bases: TGTGCCAGCAGCGTAGTCCCTTCTAGCGGCTCCTACGAGCAGTTCTTC.